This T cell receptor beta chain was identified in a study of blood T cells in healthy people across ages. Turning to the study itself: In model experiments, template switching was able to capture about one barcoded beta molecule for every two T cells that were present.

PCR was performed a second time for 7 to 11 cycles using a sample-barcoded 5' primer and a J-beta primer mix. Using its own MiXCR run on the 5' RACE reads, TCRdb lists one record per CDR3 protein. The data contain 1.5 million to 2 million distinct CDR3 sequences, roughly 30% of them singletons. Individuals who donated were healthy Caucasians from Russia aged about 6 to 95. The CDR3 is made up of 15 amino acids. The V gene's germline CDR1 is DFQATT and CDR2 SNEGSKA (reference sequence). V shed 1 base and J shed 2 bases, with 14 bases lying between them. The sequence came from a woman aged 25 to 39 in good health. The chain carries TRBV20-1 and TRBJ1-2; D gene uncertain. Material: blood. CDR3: CSARGFGGRNYGYTF. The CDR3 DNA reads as TGCAGTGCTAGAGGTTTCGGCGGACGAAACTATGGCTACACCTTC.